The clone carrying this TCR beta chain came up a few times. Antigen unknown. Sequencing ends 3 residues short of the CDR3 end; the germline J gene provides the rest. Only in-frame clones appear in the TCRdb table, and some are missing; sequencing was by immunoSEQ multiplex PCR. Listed for the sample are about 23,000 clones, none seen a single time. The data are from a study of T cell clonality in common variable immunodeficiency. This CDR3 is 14 amino acids long. The germline V gene encodes CDR1 SNHLY and CDR2 FYNNEI. Study-level points and caveats: Reportedly, TCR beta sequences from common variable immunodeficiency showed fewer deletions and N-nucleotide insertions.

This receptor was obtained from a human donor with common variable immunodeficiency. The gene calls are TRBV2 and TRBJ1-1; 10 bases agree with TRBD1. The sample consisted of peripheral blood mononuclear cells. The CDR3 here is CASSEGDRGFRAFF. CDR3 bases read: TGTGCCAGCAGTGAAGGGGACAGGGGATTCCGA.